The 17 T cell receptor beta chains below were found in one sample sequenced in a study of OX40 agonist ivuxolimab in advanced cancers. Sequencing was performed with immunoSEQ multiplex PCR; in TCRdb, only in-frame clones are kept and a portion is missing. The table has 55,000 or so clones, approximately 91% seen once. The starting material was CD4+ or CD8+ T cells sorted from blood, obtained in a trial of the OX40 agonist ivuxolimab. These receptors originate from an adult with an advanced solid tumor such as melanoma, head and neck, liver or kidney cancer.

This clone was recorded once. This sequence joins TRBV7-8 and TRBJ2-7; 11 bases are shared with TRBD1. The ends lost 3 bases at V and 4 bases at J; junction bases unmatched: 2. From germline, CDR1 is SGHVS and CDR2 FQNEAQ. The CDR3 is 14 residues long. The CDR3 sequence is CASSFRDRGYEQYF. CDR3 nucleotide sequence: TGTGCCAGCAGCTTCCGGGACAGGGGGTACGAGCAGTACTTC.

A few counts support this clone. The CDR3 region has the DNA TGTGCCAGCAGCTTAAATGACAGAACTAGGTCCAATGAGCAGTTCTTC. This sequence encodes CASSLNDRTRSNEQFF. This chain connects TRBV11-2 to TRBJ2-1, with D possibly being TRBD1 or TRBD2 (5 bases each). Germline V gene data show CDR1 as SGHAT and CDR2 as FQNNGV. The CDR3 sequence is 16 residues long. The V end lost 2 bases, the J end lost 6 bases, and 17 bases lay between the germline ends.

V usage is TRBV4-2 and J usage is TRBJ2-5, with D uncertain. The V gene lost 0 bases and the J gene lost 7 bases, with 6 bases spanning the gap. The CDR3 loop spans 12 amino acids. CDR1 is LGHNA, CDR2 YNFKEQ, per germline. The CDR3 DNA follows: TGTGCCAGCAGCCAAGATAAAGGGACCCAGTACTTC. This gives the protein CASSQDKGTQYF.

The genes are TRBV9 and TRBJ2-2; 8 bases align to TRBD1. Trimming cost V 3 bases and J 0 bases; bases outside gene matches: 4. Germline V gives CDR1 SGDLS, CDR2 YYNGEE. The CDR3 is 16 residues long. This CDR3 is CASSGSGGANTGELFF. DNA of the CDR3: TGTGCCAGCAGCGGTTCAGGGGGCGCGAACACCGGGGAGCTGTTTTTT.

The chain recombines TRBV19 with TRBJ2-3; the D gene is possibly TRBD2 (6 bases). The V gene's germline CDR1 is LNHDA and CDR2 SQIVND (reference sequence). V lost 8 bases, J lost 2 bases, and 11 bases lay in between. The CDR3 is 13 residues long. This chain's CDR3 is CASSSAHTDTQYF. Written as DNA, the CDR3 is TGTGCCAGTTCTAGCGCACACACAGATACGCAGTATTTT.

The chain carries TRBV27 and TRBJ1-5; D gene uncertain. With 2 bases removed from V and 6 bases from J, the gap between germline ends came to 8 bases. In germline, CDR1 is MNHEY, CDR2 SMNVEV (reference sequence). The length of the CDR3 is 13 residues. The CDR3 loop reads CASSLKGGQPQHF. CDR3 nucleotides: TGTGCCAGCAGTTTAAAGGGCGGTCAGCCCCAGCATTTT.

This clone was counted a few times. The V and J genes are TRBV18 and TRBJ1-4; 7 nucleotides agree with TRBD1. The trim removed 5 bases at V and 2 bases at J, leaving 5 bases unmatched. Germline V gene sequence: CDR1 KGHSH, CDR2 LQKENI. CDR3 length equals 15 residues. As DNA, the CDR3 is TGTGCCAGCTCATTTGTCAGGGGGACTAATGAAAAACTGTTTTTT. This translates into CASSFVRGTNEKLFF. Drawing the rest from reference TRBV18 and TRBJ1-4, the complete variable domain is NAGVMQNPRHLVRRRGQEARLRCSPMKGHSHVYWYRQLPEEGLKFMVYLQKENIIDESGMPKERFSAEFPKEGPSILRIQQVVRGDSAAYFCASSFVRGTNEKLFFGSGTQLSVL.

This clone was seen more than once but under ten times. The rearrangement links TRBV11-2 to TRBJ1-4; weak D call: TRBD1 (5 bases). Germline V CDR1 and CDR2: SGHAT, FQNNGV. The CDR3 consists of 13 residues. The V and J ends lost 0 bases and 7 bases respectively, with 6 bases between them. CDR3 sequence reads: CASSLDQGEKLFF. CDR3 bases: TGTGCCAGCAGCTTAGATCAGGGTGAAAAACTGTTTTTT.

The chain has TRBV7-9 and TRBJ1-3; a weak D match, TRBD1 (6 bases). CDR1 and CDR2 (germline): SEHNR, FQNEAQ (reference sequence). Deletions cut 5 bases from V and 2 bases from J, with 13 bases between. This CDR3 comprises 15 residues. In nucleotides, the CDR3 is TGTGCCAGCAGCGTCCGGGACACAGCTGGAAACACCATATATTTT. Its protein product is CASSVRDTAGNTIYF. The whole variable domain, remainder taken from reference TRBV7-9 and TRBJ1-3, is DTGVSQNPRHKITKRGQNVTFRCDPISEHNRLYWYRQTLGQGPEFLTYFQNEAQLEKSRLLSDRFSAERPKGSFSTLEIQRTEQGDSAMYLCASSVRDTAGNTIYFGEGSWLTVV.

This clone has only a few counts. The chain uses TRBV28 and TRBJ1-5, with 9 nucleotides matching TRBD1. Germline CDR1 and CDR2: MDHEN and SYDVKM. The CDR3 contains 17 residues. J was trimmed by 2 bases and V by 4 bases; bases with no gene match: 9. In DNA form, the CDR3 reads TGTGCCAGCAGTTCTGGGACAGGGAAGAGGGGCAATCAGCCCCAGCATTTT. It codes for CASSSGTGKRGNQPQHF.

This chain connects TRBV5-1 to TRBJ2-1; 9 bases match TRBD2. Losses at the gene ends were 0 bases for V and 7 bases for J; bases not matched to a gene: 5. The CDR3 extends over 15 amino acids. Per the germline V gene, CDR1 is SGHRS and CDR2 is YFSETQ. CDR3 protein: CASSLAGLATNEQFF. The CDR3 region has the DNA TGCGCCAGCAGCTTGGCGGGACTAGCCACGAATGAGCAGTTCTTC.

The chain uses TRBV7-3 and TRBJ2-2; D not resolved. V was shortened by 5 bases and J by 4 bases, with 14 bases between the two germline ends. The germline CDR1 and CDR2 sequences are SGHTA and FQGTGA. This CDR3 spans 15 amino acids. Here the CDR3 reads CASSPLPAPTGELFF. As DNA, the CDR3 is TGTGCCAGCAGCCCTCTCCCGGCCCCCACCGGGGAGCTGTTTTTT.

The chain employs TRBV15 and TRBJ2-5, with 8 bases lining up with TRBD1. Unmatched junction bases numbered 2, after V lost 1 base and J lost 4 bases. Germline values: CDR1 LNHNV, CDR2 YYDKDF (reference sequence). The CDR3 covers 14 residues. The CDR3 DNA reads TGTGCCACCAGCAGAGTACAGGGGGGAGAGACCCAGTACTTC. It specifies CATSRVQGGETQYF. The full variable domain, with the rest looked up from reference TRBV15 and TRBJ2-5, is DAMVIQNPRYQVTQFGKPVTLSCSQTLNHNVMYWYQQKSSQAPKLLFHYYDKDFNNEADTPDNFQSRRPNTSFCFLDIRSPGLGDTAMYLCATSRVQGGETQYFGPGTRLLVL.

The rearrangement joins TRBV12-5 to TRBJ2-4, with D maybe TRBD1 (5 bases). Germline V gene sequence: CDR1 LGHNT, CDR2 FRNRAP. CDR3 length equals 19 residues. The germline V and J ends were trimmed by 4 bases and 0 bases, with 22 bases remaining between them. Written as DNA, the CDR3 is TGTGCTAGTGGTTGGCTGGTCCCGCAGGGCCCCCGAGCCAAAAACATTCAGTACTTC. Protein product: CASGWLVPQGPRAKNIQYF.

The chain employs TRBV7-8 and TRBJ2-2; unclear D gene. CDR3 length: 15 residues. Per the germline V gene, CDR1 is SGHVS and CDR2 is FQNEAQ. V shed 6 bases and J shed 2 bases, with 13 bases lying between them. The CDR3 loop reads CASRLRRTNTGELFF. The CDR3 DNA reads TGTGCCAGCAGACTCAGGAGAACTAACACCGGGGAGCTGTTTTTT.

CDR3 loop: CASSPLHREAEQYF. The CDR3 DNA reads as TGTGCCAGCTCACCGCTCCACAGGGAAGCCGAGCAGTACTTC. The V and J genes are TRBV18 and TRBJ2-7, with D possibly being TRBD1 (6 bases). Trimming removed 3 bases at V and 6 bases at J, with 15 bases between. The germline CDR1 and CDR2 sequences are KGHSH and LQKENI. The CDR3 length is 14 residues.

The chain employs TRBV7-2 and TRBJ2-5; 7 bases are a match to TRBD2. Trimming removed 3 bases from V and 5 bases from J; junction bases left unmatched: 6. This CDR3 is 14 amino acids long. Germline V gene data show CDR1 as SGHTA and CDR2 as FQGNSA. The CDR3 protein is CASSFWGGSETQYF. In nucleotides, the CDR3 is TGTGCCAGCAGCTTTTGGGGAGGGTCGGAGACCCAGTACTTC.